The present entry profiles one T cell receptor (beta chain) with its context. The data are from a study of blood T cell repertoires in COVID-19. Trimming removed 5 bases from V and 9 bases from J; junction bases left unmatched: 6. The CDR3 runs 12 residues. CDR1 is MDHEN and CDR2 is SYDVKM in the germline V gene. TCRdb keeps only in-frame clones here, not all; method: immunoSEQ multiplex PCR. Of 200,000 to 300,000 clones listed, around 86% are singletons. The study assigned cohorts using participant-reported clinical history. The clonotype was recovered from a woman between 40 and 50 years old with acute COVID-19. Sequencing used PBMCs or T cells enriched from blood (not recorded which). The gene calls are TRBV28 and TRBJ1-2; TRBD1 matches at 7 bases. The CDR3 DNA is TGTGCCAGCAGTGACAGGGTGATAAGCTACACCTTC. It encodes CASSDRVISYTF.